A selection of T cell receptor beta chains follows, all from one sample in a study of blood T cell repertoires in COVID-19. The data were produced by immunoSEQ multiplex PCR, yet TCRdb's version contains in-frame clones alone and is incomplete. The top ten hold about 8% of the sample, which has about 140,000 clones, about 82% seen once. Sequencing was performed on peripheral blood. Receptors were obtained from a woman aged 60-70 years with acute or convalescent COVID-19. The CDR3 runs from the conserved cysteine through the conserved F or W. D genes are given only for firm matches. Clone size is given for some rows only: seen once, a few or many times, or a class if the clone is expanded.

TRBV5-6	few	.	TRBJ2-3	CASSAVGLWDTQYF	TGTGCCAGCAGCGCCGTAGGACTTTGGGATACGCAGTATTTT
TRBV21-1	once	.	TRBJ2-7	CASSNLAGTSGGRYEQYF	TGTGCCAGCAGCAATCTTGCCGGGACTAGCGGGGGGCGGTACGAGCAGTACTTC
TRBV28	few	.	TRBJ1-2	CASSFQTAYGYTF	TGTGCCAGCAGTTTCCAGACAGCCTATGGCTACACCTTC
TRBV28	.	TRBD2	TRBJ2-1	CASTSGGAGGAFNEQFF	TGTGCCAGCACCTCGGGAGGCGCGGGGGGGGCCTTCAATGAGCAGTTCTTC
TRBV7-9	.	.	TRBJ2-7	CASSTPPEPLEQYF	TGTGCCAGCAGCACCCCACCCGAGCCTCTCGAGCAGTACTTC
TRBV11-3	.	TRBD1	TRBJ1-3	CASSLTGGSGNTIYF	TGTGCCAGCAGCTTAACAGGGGGCTCTGGAAACACCATATATTTT
TRBV3-1/TRBV3-2	.	.	TRBJ2-3	CASSQGTGRDTQYF	TGTGCCAGCAGCCAAGGGACTGGTCGAGATACGCAGTATTTT
TRBV20-1	.	.	TRBJ1-6	CSPIPSPLHF	TGCAGTCCCATCCCCTCACCCCTCCACTTT
TRBV6-5	.	.	TRBJ1-3	CASRSTAGAGNTIYF	TGTGCCAGCAGATCTACCGCGGGGGCGGGAAACACCATATATTTT
TRBV11-2	.	TRBD2	TRBJ2-7	CASSPGLASYEQYF	TGTGCCAGCAGTCCCGGACTAGCCTCCTACGAGCAGTACTTC
TRBV28	.	TRBD1	TRBJ2-7	CASSRQGSSYEQYF	TGTGCCAGCAGCCGACAGGGATCCTCCTACGAGCAGTACTTC
TRBV15	.	TRBD2	TRBJ2-3	CATSSPSGSTDTQYF	TGTGCCACCAGCAGTCCTAGCGGGAGCACAGATACGCAGTATTTT
TRBV2	few	.	TRBJ2-2	CASSEARNTGELFF	TGTGCCAGCAGTGAAGCGCGAAACACCGGGGAGCTGTTTTTT
TRBV6-5	.	TRBD1	TRBJ1-6	CASSGRPQGGSPLHF	TGTGCCAGCAGCGGACGGCCACAGGGGGGTTCACCCCTCCACTTT
TRBV24-1	.	.	TRBJ2-3	CATSWTSTDTQYF	TGTGCCACCAGTTGGACTAGCACAGATACGCAGTATTTT
TRBV9	.	TRBD1	TRBJ2-6	CASSAQARTGVNSGANVLTF	TGTGCCAGCAGCGCACAAGCCCGGACAGGGGTGAACTCTGGGGCCAACGTCCTGACTTTC
TRBV5-5	.	TRBD1	TRBJ1-2	CASSTGQGEGYTF	TGTGCCAGCAGCACCGGACAGGGGGAGGGCTACACCTTC
TRBV12-5	.	TRBD1	TRBJ2-2	CASGLTGYSTGELFF	TGTGCTAGTGGCCTGACAGGGTATAGCACCGGGGAGCTGTTTTTT
TRBV29-1	few	.	TRBJ2-5	CSVYSFQETQYF	TGCAGCGTCTACAGTTTCCAAGAGACCCAGTACTTC
TRBV24-1	.	.	TRBJ2-1	CATSGWLDEQFF	TGTGCCACCAGTGGCTGGCTGGATGAGCAGTTCTTC
TRBV7-3	.	.	TRBJ2-1	CASSLSGYEQFF	TGTGCCAGCAGCTTAAGTGGCTATGAGCAGTTCTTC
TRBV6-5	.	.	TRBJ2-7	CASSYSKGLLYEQYF	TGTGCCAGCAGTTACTCGAAGGGACTTCTCTACGAGCAGTACTTC
TRBV5-4	.	.	TRBJ2-5	CASSQITRETQYF	TGTGCCAGCAGCCAAATTACCAGGGAGACCCAGTACTTC
TRBV6-2/TRBV6-3	.	.	TRBJ2-1	CASSGNERVPGYNEQFF	TGTGCCAGCAGTGGGAATGAGAGGGTACCAGGCTACAATGAGCAGTTCTTC
TRBV2	.	.	TRBJ2-7	CASSTPGSYEQYF	TGTGCCAGCAGCACCCCAGGGTCCTACGAGCAGTACTTC
TRBV28	.	.	TRBJ2-1	CASSSMTRLIDNEQFF	TGTGCCAGCAGTTCCATGACACGTCTAATCGACAATGAGCAGTTCTTC
TRBV4-1	.	.	TRBJ1-4	CASSQDSGNEKLFF	TGCGCCAGCAGCCAAGATTCGGGGAATGAAAAACTGTTTTTT
TRBV18	.	.	TRBJ1-1	CASTPGVNTEAFF	TGTGCCAGCACGCCCGGGGTAAACACTGAAGCTTTCTTT
TRBV12-3/TRBV12-4	.	.	TRBJ1-1	CASRTGFNTEAFF	TGTGCCAGCAGAACAGGATTTAACACTGAAGCTTTCTTT
TRBV5-1	.	TRBD2	TRBJ2-2	CASSSGLAADTGELFF	TGCGCCAGCAGCTCTGGACTAGCGGCTGACACCGGGGAGCTGTTTTTT
TRBV19	once	TRBD1	TRBJ2-7	CASSGSGGSSYEQYF	TGTGCCAGTAGTGGCTCAGGGGGTTCCTCCTACGAGCAGTACTTC
TRBV30	.	.	TRBJ2-5	CAWSPRLETQYF	TGTGCCTGGAGCCCTAGGTTGGAGACCCAGTACTTC
TRBV11-3	.	.	TRBJ1-1	CASSAPVGAAEAFF	TGTGCCAGCAGCGCCCCCGTAGGGGCAGCTGAAGCTTTCTTT
TRBV19	.	TRBD1	TRBJ2-6	CASSRGQGASGANVLTF	TGTGCCAGTAGTCGGGGACAGGGGGCCTCTGGGGCCAACGTCCTGACTTTC
TRBV11-3	.	.	TRBJ2-2	CASSLVIGAAGELFF	TGTGCCAGCAGCTTAGTCATAGGGGCGGCCGGGGAGCTGTTTTTT
TRBV7-2	.	TRBD1	TRBJ1-2	CASSLGRGPIRDYGYTF	TGTGCCAGCAGCTTAGGCAGGGGGCCGATCCGGGATTATGGCTACACCTTC
TRBV29-1	.	TRBD1	TRBJ2-3	CSAGQAGTDTQYF	TGCAGCGCGGGACAGGCAGGCACAGATACGCAGTATTTT
TRBV7-9	.	.	TRBJ1-1	CATRQDTEAFF	TGTGCCACCCGACAGGACACTGAAGCTTTCTTT
TRBV6-5	.	TRBD1	TRBJ1-5	CASRGQVNQPQHF	TGTGCCAGCAGGGGACAGGTCAATCAGCCCCAGCATTTT
TRBV11-2	.	TRBD1	TRBJ2-2	CASSLRWGQGRVNTGELFF	TGTGCCAGCAGCTTAAGGTGGGGACAGGGACGAGTTAACACCGGGGAGCTGTTTTTT
TRBV2	once	.	TRBJ1-1	CASNIRTVRNTEAFF	TGTGCCAGCAACATCCGGACAGTCAGGAACACTGAAGCTTTCTTT
TRBV4-2	.	.	TRBJ2-1	CASSQEAGAYNEQFF	TGTGCCAGCAGCCAAGAAGCAGGGGCCTACAATGAGCAGTTCTTC